The 15 T cell receptor beta chains in this list originate from one sample, sequenced in a study of T cells in Graves' hyperthyroidism and ophthalmopathy (dated by TCRdb to between 2018 and 2021). Library preparation used multiplex PCR. The data were produced on an Illumina HiSeq 2000. The TCR beta CDR3 regions were amplified from the RNA transcripts. A first-round RT-PCR of the TCR CDR3 used the HTBI primer set with the Qiagen OneStep RT-PCR kit. Through fastp at Q25 and MiXCR, TCRdb rebuilt clones from the public reads, retaining in-frame beta chains. Every distinct CDR3 protein forms one entry, paired with its most common genes and DNA. The sample table records about 360,000 distinct CDR3 sequences; about 13% of these occur just once. Around a tenth of the sample is in the top ten clones. The sample taken for sequencing was blood. The receptors come from a woman aged 18-29 years with Graves' hyperthyroidism.

This clonotype has a count of ten or more. V usage is TRBV11-2 and J usage is TRBJ2-3; TRBD2 might be the D (6 bases). The CDR3 runs to 16 residues. Germline V gene data show CDR1 as SGHAT and CDR2 as FQNNGV. V lost 2 bases, J lost 4 bases, and 16 bases lay in between. CDR3 region: CASSLSVGTDSDTQYF. The CDR3 DNA reads TGTGCCAGCAGCTTATCGGTCGGGACTGATTCAGATACGCAGTATTTT.

The rearrangement links TRBV5-6 to TRBJ1-5; TRBD1 is a possible D gene (6 bases). There are 15 residues in the CDR3. Germline values: CDR1 SGHDT, CDR2 YYEEEE. Between the trimmed V and J ends, which lost 2 bases and 1 base, there was a span of 10 bases. The CDR3 DNA is TGTGCCAGCAGCTTACAGGGTTTGAGCAATCAGCCCCAGCATTTT. Protein sequence: CASSLQGLSNQPQHF.

This clonotype was counted at least ten times. The genes are TRBV27 and TRBJ2-5; 9 positions match TRBD2. The V segment lost 5 bases and the J segment 2 bases; nucleotides outside the gene matches: 9. CDR3 length: 16 amino acids. Germline CDR1 and CDR2: MNHEY and SMNVEV (reference sequence). CDR3 sequence: CASSLLGSGGQETQYF. The CDR3, as DNA: TGTGCCAGCAGTCTCCTTGGTAGCGGGGGACAAGAGACCCAGTACTTC.

This clonotype was observed at least ten times. This chain uses TRBV12-3 or TRBV12-4 with TRBJ1-2; maybe TRBD1 (5 bases). The CDR3 runs 11 residues. The germline V and J ends were trimmed by 3 bases and 10 bases, with 9 bases remaining between them. CDR3 in amino acids: CASSFQGDYTF. Written as DNA, the CDR3 is TGTGCCAGCAGTTTCCAGGGCGACTACACCTTC.

This clonotype has ten or more counts. The genes are TRBV7-3 and TRBJ2-1; maybe TRBD1 (6 bases). V lost 5 bases to trimming and J lost 6 bases, with 11 bases between them. This CDR3 has 13 amino acids. Germline V CDR1 and CDR2: SGHTA, FQGTGA. The CDR3 DNA reads TGTGCCAGCAGCCAAAACAGGGTCAATGAGCAGTTCTTC. Amino acid sequence: CASSQNRVNEQFF. Filled out from reference TRBV7-3 and TRBJ2-1, the complete variable domain reads GAGVSQTPSNKVTEKGKYVELRCDPISGHTALYWYRQSLGQGPEFLIYFQGTGAADDSGLPNDRFFAVRPEGSVSTLKIQRTERGDSAVYLCASSQNRVNEQFFGPGTRLTVL.

Ten or more counts support this clonotype. The rearrangement joins TRBV7-8 to TRBJ1-5; 7 bases agree with TRBD1. The CDR3 has 14 residues. Germline CDR1 and CDR2: SGHVS and FQNEAQ. The trim removed 4 bases at V and 3 bases at J, leaving 3 bases unmatched. This CDR3 is CASSSQGNNQPQHF. The CDR3 DNA sequence: TGTGCCAGCAGCTCACAGGGGAACAATCAGCCCCAGCATTTT.

The table lists this clonotype with many counts. The gene calls are TRBV27 and TRBJ2-2, with D possibly being TRBD2 (5 bases). The CDR3 covers 15 residues. Germline V gives CDR1 MNHEY, CDR2 SMNVEV (reference sequence). V was trimmed by 3 bases and J by 4 bases, leaving 12 bases between them. CDR3 sequence: CASSFEGPGTGELFF. The DNA of the CDR3 is TGTGCCAGCAGTTTTGAGGGCCCGGGCACCGGGGAGCTGTTTTTT.

This clonotype was seen more than once but under ten times. The chain uses TRBV27 and TRBJ1-6, with D unclear. Germline values: CDR1 MNHEY, CDR2 SMNVEV (reference sequence). This CDR3 region has 15 residues. The ends were cut back, 4 bases at V and 7 bases at J, with 14 bases in the middle. CDR3 nucleotide sequence: TGTGCCAGCAGTTCCTCCGGCCTAACCAATTCACCCCTCCACTTT. Translating it yields CASSSSGLTNSPLHF.

The J gene is TRBJ1-2, the V gene TRBV2, with 9 bases fitting TRBD1. Germline-derived CDR1 and CDR2 are SNHLY and FYNNEI. This CDR3 comprises 14 residues. J was trimmed by 6 bases and V by 4 bases; bases with no gene match: 6. This CDR3 reads CASSGRDRVHGYTF. In DNA form, the CDR3 reads TGTGCCAGCAGTGGCCGGGACAGGGTCCATGGCTACACCTTC.

This clonotype has at least ten counts. This chain connects TRBV5-5 to TRBJ1-2; unclear D gene. Germline V gene lookup returns CDR1 SGHKS and CDR2 YYEKEE (reference sequence). There are 13 residues in the CDR3. V was pared by 0 bases and J by 3 bases, with 6 bases between. For the CDR3, the DNA is TGTGCCAGCAGCTTGGTAGAAGACTATGGCTACACCTTC. It codes for CASSLVEDYGYTF.

There are a few counts of this clonotype. This chain uses TRBV15 with TRBJ2-5, with D unclear. V lost 0 bases to trimming and J lost 2 bases, with 7 bases between them. The V gene's germline CDR1 is LNHNV and CDR2 YYDKDF (reference sequence). The CDR3 covers 14 residues. Written as DNA, the CDR3 is TGTGCCACCAGCAGAGATCCCGGACAAGAGACCCAGTACTTC. Its protein product is CATSRDPGQETQYF.

The genes are TRBV18 and TRBJ1-5; no clear D. V lost 2 bases, J lost 1 base, and 9 bases lay in between. Germline V gene sequence: CDR1 KGHSH, CDR2 LQKENI. This CDR3 region has 15 residues. The CDR3 DNA reads as TGTGCCAGCTCACCAATGGAACTCAGCAATCAGCCCCAGCATTTT. Its protein is CASSPMELSNQPQHF.

In its sample, this clonotype was seen many times. CDR3 amino acids: CSAKGRGGGELFF. Here the CDR3 DNA reads TGCAGTGCTAAGGGGAGGGGCGGCGGGGAGCTGTTTTTT. The chain has TRBV20-1 and TRBJ2-2; 7 bases match TRBD2. Germline V gene sequence: CDR1 DFQATT, CDR2 SNEGSKA (reference sequence). The CDR3 runs 13 residues. J gave up 7 bases and V 4 bases, and 6 bases lay outside the gene matches.

The sample holds many counts of this clonotype. The genes are TRBV28 and TRBJ2-7; D gene uncertain. This CDR3 has 12 amino acids. Germline-derived CDR1 and CDR2 are MDHEN and SYDVKM. With 2 bases removed from V and 3 bases from J, the gap between germline ends came to 5 bases. The CDR3 region is CASSLANYEQYF. The CDR3 DNA is TGTGCCAGCAGTTTAGCCAACTACGAGCAGTACTTC.

In this sample, this clonotype turned up many times. The chain links TRBV5-5 to TRBJ2-4; D is unresolved. This CDR3 contains 15 residues. The V end was cut by 4 bases, the J end by 0 bases, with 11 bases between. From germline, CDR1 is SGHKS and CDR2 YYEKEE (reference sequence). The CDR3 region has the DNA TGTGCCAGCAGCGGCATCGATCTAGCCAAAAACATTCAGTACTTC. Its protein is CASSGIDLAKNIQYF. Full variable domain (missing parts from reference TRBV5-5 and TRBJ2-4): DAGVTQSPTHLIKTRGQQVTLRCSPISGHKSVSWYQQVLGQGPQFIFQYYEKEERGRGNFPDRFSARQFPNYSSELNVNALLLGDSALYLCASSGIDLAKNIQYFGAGTRLSVL.